This TCR beta chain comes out of a study of T cell repertoires in cytomegalovirus infection. Study results and limitations: CMV-specific HLA-C-restricted TCR beta clonotypes dominated the ex vivo response.

In its sample, this clonotype was seen many times. Its matching antigen is unknown. Germline assignment: CDR1 SGHVS and CDR2 FQNEAQ. Trimming removed 1 base from V and 4 bases from J; junction bases left unmatched: 9. The CDR3 length is 17 residues. From the reads, TCRdb called clonotypes with MiXCR, one entry per CDR3 protein. The table lists about 890,000 distinct CDR3 sequences, 31% of them singletons. The specimen comprised cultured CD8+ T cells from PBMCs, sampled from culture after CMV antigen stimulation. This receptor was taken from a human donor in good health (CMV status not recorded). Some clones in this sample may be carry-over from other donors' samples. The chain links TRBV7-8 to TRBJ1-2; the match to TRBD1 covers 10 bases. In DNA, the CDR3 is TGTGCCAGCAGCTTAGGAGTCGGGACAGGGGAGGCCTATGGCTACACCTTC. Residues: CASSLGVGTGEAYGYTF.